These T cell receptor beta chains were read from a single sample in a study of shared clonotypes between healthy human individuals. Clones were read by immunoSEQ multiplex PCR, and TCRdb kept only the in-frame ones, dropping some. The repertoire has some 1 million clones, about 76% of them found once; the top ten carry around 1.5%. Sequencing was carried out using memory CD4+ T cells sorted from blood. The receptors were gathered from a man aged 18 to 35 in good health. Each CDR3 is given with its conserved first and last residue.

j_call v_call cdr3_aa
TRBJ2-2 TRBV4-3 CASSQDGGLAGINTGELFF
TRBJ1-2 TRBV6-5 CASSSSVTVNYGYTF
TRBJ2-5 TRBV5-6 CASSLGTGGRETQYF
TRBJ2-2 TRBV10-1 CASSENTGELFF
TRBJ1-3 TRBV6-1 CASSGPGQGITTGNTIYF
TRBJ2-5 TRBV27 CASSPGLAGTQYF
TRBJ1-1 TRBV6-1 CASSEGGPRAFF
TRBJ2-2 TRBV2 CASSEIGQGAGELFF
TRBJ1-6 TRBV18 CASSPRGDSNSPLHF
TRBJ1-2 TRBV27 CASSLSGSNYGYTF
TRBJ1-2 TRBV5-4 CASSLALGQRRGYTF
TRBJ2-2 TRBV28 CASSAGLAGTGELFF
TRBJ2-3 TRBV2 CARSSGTSTDTQYF
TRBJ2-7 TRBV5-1 CASSLGTGNTYEQYF
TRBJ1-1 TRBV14 CASSQVGLGSGTEAFF
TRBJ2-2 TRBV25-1 CASSGARTGELFF